This T cell receptor beta chain emerged from a study of cytomegalovirus exposure and HLA in healthy donors. Study conclusions and caveats: There were about 160 TCR beta chains listed as cytomegalovirus-associated. Later analysis reportedly placed an Asian-associated ancestry cluster below the approximately 650-donor mean in N-insertions. Excluded: some indistinguishable V segments such as TRBV6-2 and TRBV6-3.

This clone came up a few times. The antigen is not known. This CDR3 region has 11 residues. CDR1 and CDR2 (germline): SNHLY, FYNNEI. V lost 7 bases, J lost 7 bases, and 7 bases lay in between. Use of 60 Vbeta and 13 Jbeta primers characterized the PCR. Sequenced by immunoSEQ multiplex PCR; TCRdb stores in-frame clones only, minus some. The table includes roughly 120,000 clones, over 70% detected once. The sequence was collected from a woman under 30 in good health and CMV-seronegative. The gene calls are TRBV2 and TRBJ1-4; D gene unclear. Input material: PBMCs. CDR3 in amino acids: CASNGGEKLFF. Here the CDR3 DNA reads TGTGCCAGCAACGGAGGTGAAAAACTGTTTTTT.